These 28 T cell receptor beta chains share one sample of origin, sequenced in a study of T-cell memory formation after mild COVID-19. TCRdb passed the 5' RACE reads through MiXCR, listing each CDR3 protein once. Of roughly 89,000 distinct CDR3 sequences listed, about 13% are singletons. The source material was PBMCs or a T cell subset sorted from them (not recorded which). The origin of the receptors is an adult woman who had mild COVID-19 (a few samples of this study predate the infection). Cell type and time point are not known.

This clonotype was observed a few times. This rearrangement joins TRBV5-1 to TRBJ2-2; a possible D gene is TRBD1 (5 bases). This CDR3 is 17 amino acids long. Per the germline V gene, CDR1 is SGHRS and CDR2 is YFSETQ. The V gene lost 1 base and the J gene lost 4 bases, with 17 bases spanning the gap. The CDR3 coding sequence is TGCGCCAGCAGCTTGCCCCCCCCAGGGCAGGTCACCGGGGAGCTGTTTTTT. Residues: CASSLPPPGQVTGELFF.

Many counts were recorded for this clonotype. The genes are TRBV12-3 or TRBV12-4 and TRBJ2-7; 9 bases line up with TRBD1. J gave up 4 bases and V 0 bases, and 1 base lay outside the gene matches. The CDR3 covers 14 residues. CDR3: CASSLAGTGYEQYF. In DNA, the CDR3 is TGTGCCAGCAGTTTAGCCGGGACAGGGTACGAGCAGTACTTC.

This clonotype occurred a few times. The gene calls are TRBV7-9 and TRBJ2-1; the D gene is possibly TRBD1 (5 bases). Trimming cost V 4 bases and J 10 bases, with 11 bases left between them. The CDR3 runs to 12 residues. Per the germline V gene, CDR1 is SEHNR and CDR2 is FQNEAQ (reference sequence). In DNA form, the CDR3 reads TGTGCCAGCAGCTCCAGAGGACACGAGCAGTTCTTC. Protein product: CASSSRGHEQFF.

Here the CDR3 reads CASSTEDSYNEQFF. The DNA for the CDR3 is TGTGCCAGCAGCACAGAGGACAGCTACAATGAGCAGTTCTTC. This chain uses TRBV11-2 with TRBJ2-1, with D perhaps matching TRBD1 (6 bases). The V and J ends lost 5 bases and 3 bases respectively, with 11 bases between them. Germline lookup yields CDR1 SGHAT and CDR2 FQNNGV. The CDR3 is 14 amino acids.

The chain uses TRBV9 and TRBJ1-5; D unresolved. V was clipped by 3 bases and J by 4 bases, with 14 bases between them. This CDR3 is 15 amino acids long. Germline V gene sequence: CDR1 SGDLS, CDR2 YYNGEE. The CDR3 reads CASSEGSLANQPQHF. The CDR3 DNA is TGTGCCAGCAGCGAGGGTTCCCTTGCGAATCAGCCCCAGCATTTT.

This chain joins TRBV25-1 and TRBJ1-2; 7 bases are a match to TRBD1. V shed 4 bases and J 0 bases; nucleotides not matched to a gene: 2. The V gene's germline CDR1 is MGHDK and CDR2 SYGVNS. The CDR3 consists of 14 residues. Here the CDR3 DNA reads TGTGCCAGCAGTGGCGGGACAGCTAACTATGGCTACACCTTC. Encoded protein: CASSGGTANYGYTF.

The chain links TRBV15 to TRBJ2-3; a weak D match, TRBD1 (5 bases). The ends were cut back, 6 bases at V and 2 bases at J, with 9 bases in the middle. Germline CDR1 and CDR2: LNHNV and YYDKDF (reference sequence). There are 13 residues in the CDR3. The DNA of the CDR3 is TGTGCCACCAGGGACACCGCCACAGATACGCAGTATTTT. Translating it yields CATRDTATDTQYF.

The chain has TRBV7-9 and TRBJ2-5; D is unclear. From germline, CDR1 is SEHNR and CDR2 FQNEAQ (reference sequence). This CDR3 comprises 13 residues. V shed 2 bases and J shed 3 bases, with 7 bases lying between them. DNA for the CDR3: TGTGCCAGCAGCTTATGGGCCGAAGAGACCCAGTACTTC. It encodes CASSLWAEETQYF.

V is TRBV9 and J is TRBJ2-1; D is unresolved. Trimming took 0 bases from V and 1 from J, leaving 5 bases between them. The CDR3 totals 14 residues. Germline V gene sequence: CDR1 SGDLS, CDR2 YYNGEE. CDR3 nucleotides: TGTGCCAGCAGCGTAGACGAGTCCTACAATGAGCAGTTCTTC. Its translation: CASSVDESYNEQFF. Supplemented by reference TRBV9 and TRBJ2-1, the full variable domain reads DSGVTQTPKHLITATGQRVTLRCSPRSGDLSVYWYQQSLDQGLQFLIQYYNGEERAKGNILERFSAQQFPDLHSELNLSSLELGDSALYFCASSVDESYNEQFFGPGTRLTVL.

The V and J genes are TRBV5-1 and TRBJ2-3; 8 nucleotides agree with TRBD1. The germline V gene encodes CDR1 SGHRS and CDR2 YFSETQ. This CDR3 spans 17 amino acids. After removal of 0 bases from V and 1 base from J, the junction contained 7 bases not matched to a gene. Here the CDR3 reads CASSLVWTGSGTDTQYF. CDR3 sequence (DNA): TGCGCCAGCAGCTTGGTTTGGACAGGGTCTGGCACAGATACGCAGTATTTT.

This chain connects TRBV11-3 to TRBJ2-1, with 11 bases aligning to TRBD1. Losses at the gene ends were 1 base for V and 3 bases for J; bases not matched to a gene: 5. Per germline, CDR1 SGHNT and CDR2 YENEEA. The CDR3 runs 17 residues. CDR3 coding DNA: TGTGCCAGCAGCTTAGGAGGGGGACAGGGGGTCTACAATGAGCAGTTCTTC. This encodes CASSLGGGQGVYNEQFF.

This clonotype was detected a few times. V gene TRBV28 combines with J gene TRBJ2-7; D gene uncertain. Germline CDR1 is MDHEN and CDR2 is SYDVKM. CDR3 length: 11 amino acids. Trimming took 3 bases from V and 2 from J, leaving 2 bases between them. CDR3 loop: CASSFAYEQYF. As DNA, the CDR3 is TGTGCCAGCAGTTTCGCCTACGAGCAGTACTTC. Based on the CDR3 plus reference TRBV28 and TRBJ2-7, the full variable domain is DVKVTQSSRYLVKRTGEKVFLECVQDMDHENMFWYRQDPGLGLRLIYFSYDVKMKEKGDIPEGYSVSREKKERFSLILESASTNQTSMYLCASSFAYEQYFGPGTRLTVT.

The table lists this clonotype with a few counts. This sequence joins TRBV7-9 and TRBJ2-1; no firm D call. Trimming took off 5 bases at V and 6 bases at J, with 11 bases between the two ends. Germline-derived CDR1 and CDR2 are SEHNR and FQNEAQ (reference sequence). This CDR3 is 13 amino acids long. This CDR3 reads CASSKPHGNEQFF. The CDR3 nucleotides read TGTGCCAGCAGCAAACCTCACGGCAATGAGCAGTTCTTC.

The chain carries TRBV5-6 and TRBJ2-7, with TRBD1 matching 8 bases. This CDR3 contains 16 residues. J gave up 3 bases and V 2 bases, and 10 bases lay outside the gene matches. Germline V CDR1 and CDR2: SGHDT, YYEEEE. CDR3 DNA: TGTGCCAGCAGCTTTCAATTCCGGGACAGGATCTACGAGCAGTACTTC. It specifies CASSFQFRDRIYEQYF.

The V and J genes are TRBV11-2 and TRBJ2-3; 11 bases map to TRBD2. CDR1 and CDR2 from the germline V gene are SGHAT and FQNNGV. After removal of 0 bases from V and 4 bases from J, the junction contained 6 bases not matched to a gene. The length of the CDR3 is 17 residues. The CDR3 reads CASSLDLAGGASDTQYF. The CDR3 coding sequence is TGTGCCAGCAGCTTAGATTTAGCGGGGGGGGCCTCAGATACGCAGTATTTT.

This clonotype has a handful of counts. The chain is built from TRBV6-5 and TRBJ2-3, with TRBD1 as a possible D gene (6 bases). The V gene lost 7 bases and the J gene lost 5 bases, with 16 bases spanning the gap. The CDR3 contains 14 residues. The V gene's germline CDR1 is MNHEY and CDR2 SVGAGI. The CDR3 coding sequence is TGTGCCAGCAACCCAGGGGCGGCCGTAGATACGCAGTATTTT. Protein: CASNPGAAVDTQYF.

The V call is TRBV5-6, the J call TRBJ2-7; perhaps TRBD2 as D (5 bases). V was trimmed by 4 bases and J by 0 bases, leaving 17 bases between them. The CDR3 covers 16 residues. The germline CDR1 and CDR2 sequences are SGHDT and YYEEEE. CDR3 in amino acids: CASSPEADWSSYEQYF. The CDR3 DNA reads TGTGCCAGCAGCCCGGAGGCGGACTGGAGCTCCTACGAGCAGTACTTC.

This clonotype was picked up a small number of times. The rearrangement links TRBV5-1 to TRBJ2-7; D may correspond to TRBD1 or TRBD2 (7 bases each). CDR1 SGHRS and CDR2 YFSETQ come from the germline V gene. V dropped 5 bases and J dropped 1 base, with 19 bases sitting between them. This CDR3 is 16 amino acids long. As DNA, the CDR3 is TGCGCCAGCAGTGGGAGGGGGCAAAACTCATCCTACGAGCAGTACTTC. Its protein product is CASSGRGQNSSYEQYF.

The chain is built from TRBV29-1 and TRBJ1-2; D remains ambiguous. The V gene lost 3 bases and the J gene lost 6 bases, with 14 bases spanning the gap. Germline V gives CDR1 SQVTM, CDR2 ANQGSEA. There are 13 residues in the CDR3. CDR3 sequence: CSVDGTMFHGYTF. Written as DNA, the CDR3 is TGCAGCGTTGACGGCACGATGTTCCATGGCTACACCTTC.

The chain links TRBV4-1 to TRBJ2-5; D is perhaps TRBD1 (5 bases). Germline V lookup: CDR1 MGHRA, CDR2 YSYEKL. CDR3 length: 14 residues. The V gene lost 7 bases and the J gene lost 6 bases, with 18 bases spanning the gap. CDR3 sequence: CASTSGPLAKTQYF. The CDR3 region has the DNA TGCGCCAGCACTTCAGGGCCACTGGCCAAGACCCAGTACTTC.

This clonotype was observed a handful of times. The V call is TRBV25-1, the J call TRBJ2-5; tentative D call: TRBD1 (5 bases). V was shortened by 2 bases and J by 5 bases, with 9 bases between the two germline ends. This CDR3 has 13 amino acids. Germline V gene data show CDR1 as MGHDK and CDR2 as SYGVNS. The CDR3 DNA sequence: TGTGCCAGCAGTGAAAGCCAGGGCGAGACCCAGTACTTC. Encoded protein: CASSESQGETQYF.

The CDR3 bases are TGCAGTGCTAGAGACGGACAGGGCGGTAGCGAGCAGTACTTC. Translated: CSARDGQGGSEQYF. The chain couples TRBV20-1 to TRBJ2-7, with 8 bases that match TRBD1. The CDR3 totals 14 residues. Germline values: CDR1 DFQATT, CDR2 SNEGSKA (reference sequence). Unmatched junction bases numbered 7, after V lost 0 bases and J lost 6 bases.

In this sample, this clonotype turned up a few times. The rearrangement links TRBV6-6 to TRBJ2-7; D might be TRBD2 (6 bases). There are 15 residues in the CDR3. V was cut by 9 bases and J by 1 base, with 19 bases left in between. The germline gives CDR1 MNHNY, CDR2 SVGAGI (reference sequence). The DNA for the CDR3 is TGTGCCAGTCTCCCGGGACTTAATCCTTCCTACGAGCAGTACTTC. Translation gives CASLPGLNPSYEQYF.

This clonotype has at least ten counts. This rearrangement joins TRBV6-6 to TRBJ2-7; the match to TRBD2 covers 9 bases. The CDR3 has 14 residues. Germline V lookup: CDR1 MNHNY, CDR2 SVGAGI (reference sequence). V gave up 7 bases and J gave up 6 bases; unmatched junction bases: 10. The CDR3 here is CASNTPGLAGEQYF. DNA for the CDR3: TGTGCCAGCAACACTCCGGGACTAGCAGGCGAGCAGTACTTC.

This clonotype was seen ten or more times. CDR3 nucleotides: TGCGCCAGCAGCAGGACAGGGCTGAACACTGAAGCTTTCTTT. This gives the protein CASSRTGLNTEAFF. The genes are TRBV4-1 and TRBJ1-1, with 8 bases matching TRBD1. Germline loops: CDR1 MGHRA, CDR2 YSYEKL. With 5 bases clipped from V and 0 bases from J, the junction kept 2 bases outside the gene matches. This CDR3 comprises 14 residues.

This clonotype has ten or more counts. The chain combines TRBV5-5 with TRBJ2-1, with TRBD2 matching 15 bases. V gave up 10 bases and J gave up 0 bases; unmatched junction bases: 11. The CDR3 spans 18 residues. Germline-derived CDR1 and CDR2 are SGHKS and YYEKEE (reference sequence). CDR3 DNA sequence: TGTGCCTCCTCGGGACTAGCGGGAGGCGTAAGCTCCTACAATGAGCAGTTCTTC. This codes for CASSGLAGGVSSYNEQFF. The complete variable domain, with remaining parts taken from reference TRBV5-5 and TRBJ2-1, reads DAGVTQSPTHLIKTRGQQVTLRCSPISGHKSVSWYQQVLGQGPQFIFQYYEKEERGRGNFPDRFSARQFPNYSSELNVNALLLGDSALYLCASSGLAGGVSSYNEQFFGPGTRLTVL.

This clonotype has only a few counts. CDR3 loop: CASSQAVTTAYEQYF. The CDR3, as DNA: TGCGCCAGCAGCCAAGCAGTCACGACAGCCTACGAGCAGTACTTC. This chain connects TRBV4-3 to TRBJ2-7, with D perhaps TRBD1 (5 bases). The CDR3 is made up of 15 amino acids. Germline V CDR1 and CDR2: LGHNA, YSLEER. Trimming removed 1 base from V and 2 bases from J, with 12 bases in between.

This clonotype was counted a few times. The V gene is TRBV7-9, the J gene TRBJ1-2; D is ambiguous. The V end was cut by 1 base, the J end by 3 bases, with 12 bases between. From germline, CDR1 is SEHNR and CDR2 FQNEAQ (reference sequence). The CDR3 extends over 15 amino acids. CDR3 loop: CASSLDSARYYGYTF. CDR3 in DNA: TGTGCCAGCAGCTTAGACAGCGCCCGTTACTATGGCTACACCTTC.